This T cell receptor beta chain was sequenced during a study of PD-L1 blockade in urothelial cancer. The overall study: Anywhere from 0 to 3 prior chemotherapy regimens had been received by patients. Analyses used blood from 3 weeks (second dose) and 6 weeks after treatment start.

The CDR3 loop spans 16 amino acids. The time point is: pretreatment peripheral blood. Only in-frame clones appear in the TCRdb table, and some are missing; sequencing was by immunoSEQ multiplex PCR. The table includes 70,000 to 95,000 clones, about four fifths detected once. The TCR originated in a man aged 55 to 70 with urothelial cancer. Sequencing was performed on PBMCs, taken around atezolizumab (anti-PD-L1) treatment. V gene TRBV21-1 combines with J gene TRBJ2-7; TRBD2 was called by the table and not checked on the DNA. TRBV21-1 corresponds to a pseudogene. The CDR3 sequence is CASSIPLAGGSGEQYF. For the CDR3, the DNA is TGTGCCAGCAGCATCCCCCTAGCGGGAGGCTCCGGAGAGCAGTACTTC.